This entry lists 3 T cell receptor beta chains sequenced from one sample in a study of CD8 T cells in ankylosing spondylitis. Study-wide points: Made up of fewer than 10 highly homologous variants, a TCR beta motif appeared characteristic of ankylosing spondylitis blood.

TCRdb used MiXCR to reprocess the 5' RACE reads, holding one entry per CDR3 protein. The sample yields some 800,000 distinct CDR3 sequences, roughly 12% seen once. These receptors are not linked to any known antigen. The material sequenced was blood, either unsorted or a sorted T cell fraction (not recorded which). The receptors derive from a male donor with ankylosing spondylitis.

This clonotype has a count of ten or more. The rearrangement uses TRBV4-2 and TRBJ1-2; the D is unclear. The V gene lost 0 bases and the J gene lost 3 bases, with 5 bases spanning the gap. The CDR3 has 13 residues. Germline V lookup: CDR1 LGHNA, CDR2 YNFKEQ. CDR3 in DNA: TGTGCCAGCAGCCAAGACGGGGACTATGGCTACACCTTC. Encoded protein: CASSQDGDYGYTF.

The CDR3 loop reads CASSMTSGQDTQYF. The CDR3, as DNA: TGTGCCAGCAGCATGACTAGCGGACAAGATACGCAGTATTTT. V and J are TRBV7-2 and TRBJ2-3, with TRBD2 matching 9 bases. Germline CDR1 and CDR2: SGHTA and FQGNSA. The CDR3 has 14 amino acids. The trim removed 5 bases at V and 5 bases at J, leaving 5 bases unmatched.

This rearrangement joins TRBV5-1 to TRBJ2-3; 7 bases match TRBD2. Germline values: CDR1 SGHRS, CDR2 YFSETQ. Trimming at V came to 6 bases and at J to 2 bases, leaving 6 bases not matched to a gene. The CDR3 is 14 amino acids. The CDR3 spells CASKMSGDTDTQYF. The DNA for the CDR3 is TGCGCCAGCAAGATGAGCGGGGACACAGATACGCAGTATTTT.